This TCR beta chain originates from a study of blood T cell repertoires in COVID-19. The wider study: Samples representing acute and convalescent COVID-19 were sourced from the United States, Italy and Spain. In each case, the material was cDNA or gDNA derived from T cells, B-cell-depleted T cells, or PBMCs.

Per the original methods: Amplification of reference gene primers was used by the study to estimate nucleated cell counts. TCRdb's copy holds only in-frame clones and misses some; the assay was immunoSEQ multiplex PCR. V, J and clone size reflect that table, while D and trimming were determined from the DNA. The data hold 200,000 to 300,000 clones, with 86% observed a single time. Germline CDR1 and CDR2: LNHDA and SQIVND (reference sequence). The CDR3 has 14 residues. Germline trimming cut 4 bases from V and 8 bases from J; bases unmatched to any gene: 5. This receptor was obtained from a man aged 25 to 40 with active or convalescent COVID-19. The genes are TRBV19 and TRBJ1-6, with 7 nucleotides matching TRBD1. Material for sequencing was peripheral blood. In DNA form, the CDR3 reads TGTGCCAGTAGTAGTAGGGGGCCCGATTCACCCCTCCACTTT. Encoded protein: CASSSRGPDSPLHF.